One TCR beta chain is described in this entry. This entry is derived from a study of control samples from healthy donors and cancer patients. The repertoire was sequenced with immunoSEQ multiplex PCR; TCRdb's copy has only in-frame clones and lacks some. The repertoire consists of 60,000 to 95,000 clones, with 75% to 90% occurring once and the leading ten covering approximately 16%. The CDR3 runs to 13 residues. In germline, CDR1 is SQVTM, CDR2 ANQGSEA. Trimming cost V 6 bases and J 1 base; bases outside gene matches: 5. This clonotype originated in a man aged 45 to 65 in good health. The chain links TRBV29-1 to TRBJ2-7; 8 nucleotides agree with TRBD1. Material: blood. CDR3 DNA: TGCAGCGTGACAGGGGAAGGGTCCTACGAGCAGTACTTC. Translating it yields CSVTGEGSYEQYF.